The 9 T cell receptor delta chains below all came from one sample that was sequenced in a study of gamma-delta T cells after stem cell transplantation. TCRdb made new clone calls on the RT-PCR reads using CATT. The sample holds fewer than 2,500 delta-chain clones, under 55% seen once. Material: gamma-delta T cells. Receptor source: a human donor. It is not recorded whose cells these are; they may come from a transplant donor.

By its share, this clone is large. This sequence joins TRDV2 and TRDJ3, with 12 bases lining up with TRDD3. After removal of 3 bases from V and 3 bases from J, the junction contained 11 bases not matched to a gene. Germline lookup yields CDR1 GEAIGNYY and CDR2 EKD. The CDR3 runs 20 residues. The CDR3 is CACDQPPLGDTFWDTRQMFF. CDR3 coding DNA: TGTGCCTGTGACCAACCCCCGCTGGGGGATACGTTCTGGGACACCCGACAGATGTTTTTC.

This clone was detected a few times. The chain combines TRDV2 with TRDJ1; D possibly corresponds to TRDD3 (5 bases). Trimming took off 3 bases at V and 0 bases at J, with 22 bases between the two ends. Germline V CDR1 and CDR2: GEAIGNYY, EKD. This CDR3 comprises 18 residues. CDR3 residues: CACDLMGPPREDTDKLIF. CDR3 coding DNA: TGTGCCTGTGACTTAATGGGGCCCCCCCGGGAGGACACCGATAAACTCATCTTT.

This clone was detected only a few times. Sequence at one end of the junction differs from germline and may be a read error. The genes are TRDV2 and TRDJ1; 7 positions agree with TRDD3. Looked up from germline, CDR1 is GEAIGNYY and CDR2 is EKD. The CDR3 spans 20 residues. In DNA form, the CDR3 reads TGTGCCTGTGACCCCCTGCGTACTGGGGTATACGCTGATCGGACCGATACACTCATCTTT. This sequence encodes CACDPLRTGVYADRTDTLIF.

By share, this clone ranks as large. The same CDR3 also results from other DNA sequences found in this sample. The chain joins TRDV2 to TRDJ3; 13 bases fit TRDD3. Germline V gene data show CDR1 as GEAIGNYY and CDR2 as EKD. There are 20 residues in the CDR3. The V gene end was trimmed by 0 bases and the J gene end by 0 bases; junction bases not matched to a gene: 4. The CDR3 loop is CACDTILGDTGSWDTRQMFF. CDR3 DNA: TGTGCCTGTGACACCATACTGGGGGATACGGGCTCCTGGGACACCCGACAGATGTTTTTC.

About this clone: This could be a read error, since a much larger clone is one nucleotide away. The chain is built from TRDV2 and TRDJ1; D unclear. Germline V CDR1 and CDR2: GEAIGNYY, EKD. Trimming stripped 3 bases from V and 0 bases from J, with 10 bases between. The CDR3 totals 14 residues. CDR3 amino acids: CACDPLEYTDKLIF. The CDR3 coding sequence is TGTGCCTGTGACCCCCTAGAGTACACCGATAAACTCATCTTT.

This clone has just a few counts. This CDR3 reads CACDLLGDKNDKLIF. The CDR3 DNA is TGTGCCTGTGACTTACTGGGGGATAAGAACGATAAACTCATCTTT. The J gene is TRDJ1, the V gene TRDV2; TRDD3 matches at 11 bases. The V gene's germline CDR1 is GEAIGNYY and CDR2 EKD. This CDR3 has 15 amino acids. V lost 3 bases, J lost 4 bases, and 6 bases stayed unmatched.

This clone has just a few counts. Since a much larger clone is just one base distant, this may be a read error. V usage is TRDV2 and J usage is TRDJ1, with 8 bases fitting TRDD3. Germline values: CDR1 GEAIGNYY, CDR2 EKD. V shed 4 bases and J 8 bases; nucleotides not matched to a gene: 14. The CDR3 covers 15 residues. The DNA for the CDR3 is TGTGCCTGTGAAGAACTGAGGGATACGCGCTTAAAACTCATCTTT. It yields the protein CACEELRDTRLKLIF.

A word on this clone: This may arise from a read error, as a much more abundant clone is one base away. Other DNA sequences in this sample translate to the same CDR3. The chain carries TRDV2 and TRDJ3; 9 bases are shared with TRDD3. The CDR3 is 19 amino acids. Germline-derived CDR1 and CDR2 are GEAIGNYY and EKD. Unmatched junction bases numbered 7, after V lost 0 bases and J lost 2 bases. The DNA of the CDR3 is TGTGCCTGTGACACCGTTACTGGGGGAAGGCCCTGGGACACCCGACAGATGTTTTTC. Protein product: CACDTVTGGRPWDTRQMFF.

Relative to its sample, this clone is large (0.1 to 1%). The chain is built from TRDV2 and TRDJ1; 7 bases line up with TRDD3. V lost 0 bases, J lost 5 bases, and 11 bases stayed unmatched. Germline CDR1 and CDR2: GEAIGNYY and EKD. The length of the CDR3 is 16 residues. CDR3: CACDTVDIRLGDKLIF. CDR3 sequence (DNA): TGTGCCTGTGACACCGTTGATATAAGACTGGGGGATAAACTCATCTTT.